This T cell receptor beta chain was sequenced for a study of blood T cell repertoires in COVID-19. Study at large: Samples representing acute and convalescent COVID-19 were sourced from the United States, Italy and Spain. T cells, B-cell-depleted T cells, or PBMCs supplied cDNA or gDNA.

Authors' analysis steps: Amplification with reference gene primers provided the estimates of nucleated cell counts. The data were produced by immunoSEQ multiplex PCR, yet TCRdb's version contains in-frame clones alone and is incomplete. V, J and clone size reflect that table, while D and trimming were determined from the DNA. The sample lists fewer than 60,000 clones; over 75% were seen once. The CDR3 sequence is 12 residues long. Germline V gene sequence: CDR1 SEHNR, CDR2 FQNEAQ (reference sequence). Losses at the gene ends were 8 bases for V and 3 bases for J; bases not matched to a gene: 2. J is TRBJ2-3 and V is TRBV7-9; 7 nucleotides align to TRBD2. Material for sequencing was peripheral blood. The sequence was obtained from a woman of 80 years or more with COVID-19, enrolled during active disease. CDR3 region: CASWEGTDTQYF. CDR3 sequence (DNA): TGTGCCAGCTGGGAGGGGACAGATACGCAGTATTTT.